Below, 3 T cell receptor beta chains from the same sample are listed, as sequenced in a study of blood T cell repertoires in COVID-19. Only in-frame clones appear in the TCRdb table, and some are missing; sequencing was by immunoSEQ multiplex PCR. The data show about 300,000 clones, around 84% seen once. The sample consisted of PBMCs or T cells enriched from blood (not recorded which). Every receptor here comes from a man aged 30-40 years who had recovered from COVID-19.

V is TRBV4-1 and J is TRBJ2-3; 8 nucleotides line up with TRBD2. The junction had 5 bases not matched to a gene; V was cut back by 0 bases and J by 6 bases. Looked up from germline, CDR1 is MGHRA and CDR2 is YSYEKL. This CDR3 is 15 amino acids long. This CDR3 is CASSQESAGVDTQYF. The CDR3 nucleotides are TGCGCCAGCAGCCAAGAATCAGCGGGAGTGGATACGCAGTATTTT.

The CDR3 DNA is TGTGCCAGCAGCGCCTCCGCCGGGCCCGAGGGCAATGAGCAGTTCTTC. Residues: CASSASAGPEGNEQFF. The J gene is TRBJ2-1, the V gene TRBV9; maybe TRBD2 (5 bases). This CDR3 comprises 16 residues. CDR1 is SGDLS and CDR2 is YYNGEE in the germline V gene. Trimming cost V 3 bases and J 6 bases, with 19 bases left between them.

The V and J genes are TRBV24-1 and TRBJ2-6; tentatively, D is TRBD1 (6 bases). The CDR3 is made up of 15 amino acids. Per germline, CDR1 KGHDR and CDR2 SFDVKD. V lost 4 bases and J lost 1, with 7 bases in between. The CDR3 reads CATSDTGSGANVLTF. CDR3 nucleotide sequence: TGTGCCACCAGTGACACAGGGTCTGGGGCCAACGTCCTGACTTTC.